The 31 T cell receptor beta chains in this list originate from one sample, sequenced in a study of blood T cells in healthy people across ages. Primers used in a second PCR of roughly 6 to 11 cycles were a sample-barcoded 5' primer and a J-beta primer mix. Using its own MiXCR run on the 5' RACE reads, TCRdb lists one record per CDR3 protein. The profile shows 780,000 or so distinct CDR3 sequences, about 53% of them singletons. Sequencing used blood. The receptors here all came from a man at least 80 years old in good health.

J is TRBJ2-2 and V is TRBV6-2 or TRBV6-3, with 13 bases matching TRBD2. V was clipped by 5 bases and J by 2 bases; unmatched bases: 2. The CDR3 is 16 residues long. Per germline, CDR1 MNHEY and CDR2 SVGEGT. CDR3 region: CASSRLAGGNTGELFF. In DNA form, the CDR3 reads TGTGCCAGCAGTCGACTAGCGGGAGGTAACACCGGGGAGCTGTTTTTT.

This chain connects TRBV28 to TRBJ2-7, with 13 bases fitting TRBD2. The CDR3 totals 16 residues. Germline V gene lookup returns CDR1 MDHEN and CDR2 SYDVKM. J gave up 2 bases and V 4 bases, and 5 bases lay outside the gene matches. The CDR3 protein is CASSSQGTSGTYEQYF. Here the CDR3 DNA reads TGTGCCAGCAGTTCTCAGGGGACTAGCGGGACCTACGAGCAGTACTTC.

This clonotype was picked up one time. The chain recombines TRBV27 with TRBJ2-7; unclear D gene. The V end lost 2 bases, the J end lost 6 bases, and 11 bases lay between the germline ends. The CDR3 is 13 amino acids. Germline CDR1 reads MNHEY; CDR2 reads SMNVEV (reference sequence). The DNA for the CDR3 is TGTGCCAGCAGTTTAACGGTAGGGTGCGAGCAGTACTTC. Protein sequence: CASSLTVGCEQYF.

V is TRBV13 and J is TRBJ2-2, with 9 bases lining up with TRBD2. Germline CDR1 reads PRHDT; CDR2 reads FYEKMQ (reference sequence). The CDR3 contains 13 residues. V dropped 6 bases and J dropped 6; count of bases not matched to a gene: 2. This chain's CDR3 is CASSRLAAGELFF. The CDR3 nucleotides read TGTGCCAGCAGTAGACTAGCGGCCGGGGAGCTGTTTTTT.

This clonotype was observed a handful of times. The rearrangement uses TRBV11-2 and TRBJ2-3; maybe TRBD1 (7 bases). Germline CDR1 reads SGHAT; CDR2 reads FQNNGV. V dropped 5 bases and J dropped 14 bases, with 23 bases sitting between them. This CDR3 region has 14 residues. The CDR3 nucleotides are TGTGCCAGCAGCCCCGACCAGGGGGGTAGATACGCGTATTTT. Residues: CASSPDQGGRYAYF. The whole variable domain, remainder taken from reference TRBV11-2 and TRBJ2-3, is EAGVAQSPRYKIIEKRQSVAFWCNPISGHATLYWYQQILGQGPKLLIQFQNNGVVDDSQLPKDRFSAERLKGVDSTLKIQPAKLEDSAVYLCASSPDQGGRYAYFGPGTRLTVL.

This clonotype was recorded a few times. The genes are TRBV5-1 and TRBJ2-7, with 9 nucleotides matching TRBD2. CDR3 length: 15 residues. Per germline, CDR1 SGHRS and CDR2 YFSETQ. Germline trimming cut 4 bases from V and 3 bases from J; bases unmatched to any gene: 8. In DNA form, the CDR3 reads TGCGCCAGCAGCCCCTCCGGACTAGCGCTCTACGAGCAGTACTTC. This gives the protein CASSPSGLALYEQYF.

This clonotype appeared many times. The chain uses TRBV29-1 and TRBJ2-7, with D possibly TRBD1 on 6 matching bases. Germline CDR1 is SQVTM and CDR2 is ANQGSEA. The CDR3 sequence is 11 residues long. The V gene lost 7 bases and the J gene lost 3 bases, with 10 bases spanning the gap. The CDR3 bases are TGCAGCGGGATACAGGGCTACGAGCAGTACTTC. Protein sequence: CSGIQGYEQYF.

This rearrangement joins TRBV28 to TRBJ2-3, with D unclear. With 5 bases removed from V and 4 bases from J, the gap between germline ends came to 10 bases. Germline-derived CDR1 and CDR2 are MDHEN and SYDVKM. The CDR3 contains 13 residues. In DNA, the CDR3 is TGTGCCAGCAGTGGATCAGCGCCAGATACGCAGTATTTT. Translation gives CASSGSAPDTQYF.

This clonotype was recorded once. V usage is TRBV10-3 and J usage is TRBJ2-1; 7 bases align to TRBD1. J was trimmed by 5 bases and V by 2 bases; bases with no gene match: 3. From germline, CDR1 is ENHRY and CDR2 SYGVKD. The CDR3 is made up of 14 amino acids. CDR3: CAISERTGDNEQFF. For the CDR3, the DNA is TGTGCCATCAGTGAGCGGACAGGTGACAATGAGCAGTTCTTC.

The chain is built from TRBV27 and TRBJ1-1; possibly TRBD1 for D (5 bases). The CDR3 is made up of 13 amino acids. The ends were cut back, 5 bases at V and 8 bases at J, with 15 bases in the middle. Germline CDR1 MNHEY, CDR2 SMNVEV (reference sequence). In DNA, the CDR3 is TGTGCCAGCAGTGATTCGCCCGGGGGAGAAGCTTTCTTT. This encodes CASSDSPGGEAFF.

CDR3 sequence reads: CSAGTDTSLEQYF. The CDR3 bases are TGCAGTGCGGGGACAGACACTTCTCTCGAGCAGTACTTC. The chain has TRBV20-1 and TRBJ2-7; the match to TRBD1 covers 7 bases. Unmatched junction bases numbered 11, after V lost 6 bases and J lost 6 bases. Germline-derived CDR1 and CDR2 are DFQATT and SNEGSKA (reference sequence). The CDR3 extends over 13 amino acids.

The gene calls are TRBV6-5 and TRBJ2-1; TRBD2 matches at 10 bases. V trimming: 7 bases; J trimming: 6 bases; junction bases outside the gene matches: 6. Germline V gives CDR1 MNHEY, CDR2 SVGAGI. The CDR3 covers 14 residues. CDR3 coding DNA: TGTGCCAGCATTAGGACTAGCGGAATCAATGAGCAGTTCTTC. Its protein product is CASIRTSGINEQFF.

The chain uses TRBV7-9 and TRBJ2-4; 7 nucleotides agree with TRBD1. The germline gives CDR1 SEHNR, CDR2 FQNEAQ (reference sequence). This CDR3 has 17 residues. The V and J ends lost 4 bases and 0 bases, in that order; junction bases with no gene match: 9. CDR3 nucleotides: TGTGCCAGCAGCTACCTCGGACAGGTCCTAGCCAAAAACATTCAGTACTTC. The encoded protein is CASSYLGQVLAKNIQYF.

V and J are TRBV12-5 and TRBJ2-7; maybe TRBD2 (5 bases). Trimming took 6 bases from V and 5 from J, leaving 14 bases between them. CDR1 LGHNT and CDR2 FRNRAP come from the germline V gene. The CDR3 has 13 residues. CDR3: CASGQSGGNEQYF. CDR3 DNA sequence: TGTGCTAGTGGCCAGAGTGGAGGCAACGAGCAGTACTTC.

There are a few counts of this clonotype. The CDR3 DNA is TGCAGTGCTATCAGGGACCTCAACTACGAGCAGTACTTC. This translates into CSAIRDLNYEQYF. The rearrangement joins TRBV20-1 to TRBJ2-7, with D perhaps assigned TRBD1 or TRBD2 (5 bases each). This CDR3 region has 13 residues. Trimming stripped 4 bases from V and 3 bases from J, with 13 bases between. Germline CDR1 DFQATT, CDR2 SNEGSKA (reference sequence).

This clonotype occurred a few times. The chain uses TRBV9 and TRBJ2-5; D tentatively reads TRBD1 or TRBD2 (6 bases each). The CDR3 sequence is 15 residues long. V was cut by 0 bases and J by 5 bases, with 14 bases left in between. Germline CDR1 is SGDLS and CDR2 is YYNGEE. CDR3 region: CASSVALGGRETQYF. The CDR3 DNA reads TGTGCCAGCAGCGTAGCGCTCGGGGGCAGGGAGACCCAGTACTTC.

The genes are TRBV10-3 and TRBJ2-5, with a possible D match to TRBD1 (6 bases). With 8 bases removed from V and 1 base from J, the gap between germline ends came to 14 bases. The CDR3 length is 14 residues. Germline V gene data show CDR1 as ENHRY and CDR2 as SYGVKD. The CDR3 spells CAIGPQGAQETQYF. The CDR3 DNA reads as TGTGCCATCGGACCACAGGGAGCCCAAGAGACCCAGTACTTC.

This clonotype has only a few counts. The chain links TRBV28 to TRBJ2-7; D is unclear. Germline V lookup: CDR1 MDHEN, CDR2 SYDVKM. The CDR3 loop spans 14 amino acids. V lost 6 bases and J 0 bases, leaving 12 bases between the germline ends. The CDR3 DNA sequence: TGTGCCAGCAGCGGCCTCCGGGTCTCCTACGAGCAGTACTTC. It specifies CASSGLRVSYEQYF.

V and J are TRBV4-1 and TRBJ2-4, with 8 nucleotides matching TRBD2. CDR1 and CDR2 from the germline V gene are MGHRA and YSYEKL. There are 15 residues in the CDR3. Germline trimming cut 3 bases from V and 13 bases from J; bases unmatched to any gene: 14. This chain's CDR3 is CASSQPGTRGVQQYF. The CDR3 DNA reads TGCGCCAGCAGCCAGCCCGGGACTAGAGGCGTCCAGCAGTACTTC.

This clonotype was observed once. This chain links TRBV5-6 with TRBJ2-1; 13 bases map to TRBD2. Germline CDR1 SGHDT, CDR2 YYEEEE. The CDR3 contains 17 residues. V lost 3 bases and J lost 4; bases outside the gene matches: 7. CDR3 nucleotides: TGTGCCAGCAGCTACAGGACTAGCGGGAGTCATTACAATGAGCAGTTCTTC. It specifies CASSYRTSGSHYNEQFF.

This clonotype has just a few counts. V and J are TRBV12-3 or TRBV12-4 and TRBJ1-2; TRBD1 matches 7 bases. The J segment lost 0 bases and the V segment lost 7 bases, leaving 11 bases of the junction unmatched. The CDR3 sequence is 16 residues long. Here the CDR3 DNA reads TGTGCCAGCACGGGCTCAGGGGGACGCACTAACTATGGCTACACCTTC. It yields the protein CASTGSGGRTNYGYTF.

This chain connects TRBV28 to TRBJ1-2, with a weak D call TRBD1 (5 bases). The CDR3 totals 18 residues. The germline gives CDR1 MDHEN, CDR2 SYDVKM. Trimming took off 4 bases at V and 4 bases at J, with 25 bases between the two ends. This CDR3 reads CASSSVAGDSRYPYGYTF. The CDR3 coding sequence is TGTGCCAGCAGTTCGGTGGCCGGGGACTCAAGGTACCCCTATGGCTACACCTTC.

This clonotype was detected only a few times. In DNA form, the CDR3 reads TGTGCCAGCAGGCTACAGGGGGCTGGGGCCAACGTCCTGACTTTC. It encodes CASRLQGAGANVLTF. The chain combines TRBV7-2 with TRBJ2-6; 8 nucleotides agree with TRBD1. CDR1 is SGHTA, CDR2 FQGNSA, per germline. The junction had 3 bases not matched to a gene; V was cut back by 6 bases and J by 2 bases. CDR3 length: 15 residues. Full variable domain (rest looked up from reference TRBV7-2 and TRBJ2-6): GAGVSQSPSNKVTEKGKDVELRCDPISGHTALYWYRQSLGQGLEFLIYFQGNSAPDKSGLPSDRFSAERTGGSVSTLTIQRTQQEDSAVYLCASRLQGAGANVLTFGAGSRLTVL.

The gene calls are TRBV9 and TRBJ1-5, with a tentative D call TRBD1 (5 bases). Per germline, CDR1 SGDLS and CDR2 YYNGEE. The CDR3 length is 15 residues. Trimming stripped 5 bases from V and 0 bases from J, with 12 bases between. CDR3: CASSVYRFSNQPQHF. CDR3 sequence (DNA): TGTGCCAGCAGTGTTTACAGGTTTAGCAATCAGCCCCAGCATTTT.

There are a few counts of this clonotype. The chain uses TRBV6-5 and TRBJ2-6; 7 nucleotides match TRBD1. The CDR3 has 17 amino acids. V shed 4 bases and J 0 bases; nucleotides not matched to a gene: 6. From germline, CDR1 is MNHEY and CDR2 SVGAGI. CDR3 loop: CASSSTGALSGANVLTF. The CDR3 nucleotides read TGTGCCAGCAGTTCCACAGGGGCCCTCTCTGGGGCCAACGTCCTGACTTTC.

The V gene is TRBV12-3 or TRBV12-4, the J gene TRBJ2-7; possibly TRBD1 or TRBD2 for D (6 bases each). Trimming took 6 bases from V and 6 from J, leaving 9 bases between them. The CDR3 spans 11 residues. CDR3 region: CASREGVEQYF. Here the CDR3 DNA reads TGTGCCAGCAGGGAGGGGGTCGAGCAGTACTTC.

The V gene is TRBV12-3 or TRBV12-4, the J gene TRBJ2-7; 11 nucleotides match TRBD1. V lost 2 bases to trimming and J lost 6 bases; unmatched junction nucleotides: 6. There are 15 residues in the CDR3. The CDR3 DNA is TGTGCCAGCAGTTTACACCGGGACAGGGGGTCCGAGCAGTACTTC. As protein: CASSLHRDRGSEQYF.

The CDR3 reads CASSLGQNTGELFF. In DNA, the CDR3 is TGTGCCAGCAGCTTAGGACAGAACACCGGGGAGCTGTTTTTT. This chain joins TRBV7-2 and TRBJ2-2; the D is unclear. This CDR3 is 14 amino acids long. Trimming took off 1 base at V and 1 base at J, with 4 bases between the two ends. Germline V lookup: CDR1 SGHTA, CDR2 FQGNSA. Using reference TRBV7-2 and TRBJ2-2 for the parts outside the CDR3, the full variable domain is GAGVSQSPSNKVTEKGKDVELRCDPISGHTALYWYRQSLGQGLEFLIYFQGNSAPDKSGLPSDRFSAERTGGSVSTLTIQRTQQEDSAVYLCASSLGQNTGELFFGEGSRLTVL.

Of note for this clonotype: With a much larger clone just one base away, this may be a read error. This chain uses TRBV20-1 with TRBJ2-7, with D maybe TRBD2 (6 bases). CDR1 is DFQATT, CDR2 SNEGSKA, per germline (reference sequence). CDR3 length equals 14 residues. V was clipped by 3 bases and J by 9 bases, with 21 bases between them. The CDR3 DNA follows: TGCAGTGCTAGCCCTGCGGGACCATTCGGGGGGCAGTACTTC. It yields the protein CSASPAGPFGGQYF.

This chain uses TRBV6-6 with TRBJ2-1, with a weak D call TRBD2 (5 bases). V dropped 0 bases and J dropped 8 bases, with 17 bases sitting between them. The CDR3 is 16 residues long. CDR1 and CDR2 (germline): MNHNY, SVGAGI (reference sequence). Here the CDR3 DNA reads TGTGCCAGCAGTTACTCTGGGAGAGGTCCGTACTATGAGCAGTTCTTC. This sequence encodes CASSYSGRGPYYEQFF.

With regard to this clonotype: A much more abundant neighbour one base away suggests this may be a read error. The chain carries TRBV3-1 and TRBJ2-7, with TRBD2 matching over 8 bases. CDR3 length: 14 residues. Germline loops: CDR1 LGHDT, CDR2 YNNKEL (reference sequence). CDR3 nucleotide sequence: TGTGCCATCAGCCAGACCGGGACTAGCTACGAGCAGTACTTC. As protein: CAISQTGTSYEQYF.